The clone carrying this TCR beta chain has a count of ten or more. This entry belongs to a study of CD8 T cells in ankylosing spondylitis. The germline gives CDR1 SEHNR, CDR2 FQNEAQ (reference sequence). With V trimmed by 2 bases and J by 0 bases, 4 bases remained unmatched. This CDR3 contains 16 residues. The authors made TCR beta libraries by quantitative 5'-RACE with molecular barcodes. TCRdb reanalysed the 5' RACE reads using MiXCR and keeps one entry per CDR3 protein. The table shows 100,000 to 150,000 distinct CDR3 sequences, with approximately 10% occurring only once. The chain recombines TRBV7-9 with TRBJ2-1; 7 bases line up with TRBD2. The sequence was obtained from a female donor with ankylosing spondylitis or in good health (not recorded which). The sample was blood, either unsorted or a sorted T cell fraction (not recorded which). The CDR3 coding sequence is TGTGCCAGCAGCTTAAGGCTAGCGGTCTCCTACAATGAGCAGTTCTTC. Protein sequence: CASSLRLAVSYNEQFF. Together with reference TRBV7-9 and TRBJ2-1, the CDR3 gives the full variable domain: DTGVSQNPRHKITKRGQNVTFRCDPISEHNRLYWYRQTLGQGPEFLTYFQNEAQLEKSRLLSDRFSAERPKGSFSTLEIQRTEQGDSAMYLCASSLRLAVSYNEQFFGPGTRLTVL.